These 23 T cell receptor beta chains were all obtained from the same sample, sequenced in a study of OX40 agonist ivuxolimab in advanced cancers. To prepare the library, the immunoSEQ multiplex PCR assay was applied. TCRdb stores this immuneACCESS table with in-frame sequences only. Part of the clones is absent; in the studies checked, under half of the shortfall reflects unresolved V genes, and no reason is known for the rest. The sample table records some 44,000 clones; 75% to 90% of these occur just once. Approximately 5.1% of the sample is taken by the ten largest. Material: CD4+ or CD8+ T cells sorted from blood, obtained in a trial of the OX40 agonist ivuxolimab. The origin of the receptors is an adult with an advanced solid tumor such as melanoma, head and neck, liver or kidney cancer.

This chain links TRBV6-5 with TRBJ1-1; 7 nucleotides line up with TRBD1. Germline values: CDR1 MNHEY, CDR2 SVGAGI. CDR3 size: 11 residues. V gave up 5 bases and J gave up 8 bases; unmatched junction bases: 2. The CDR3 loop is CASSRDREAFF. The CDR3 DNA is TGTGCCAGCAGTAGGGACAGAGAAGCTTTCTTT.

The chain uses TRBV30 and TRBJ2-7; possible D gene TRBD2, 5 bases. CDR1 is GTSNPN and CDR2 is SVGIG in the germline V gene (reference sequence). The germline V and J ends were trimmed by 8 bases and 3 bases, with 14 bases remaining between them. The CDR3 totals 12 residues. The CDR3 DNA is TGTGCCGGAACCGGGATCAACTACGAGCAGTACTTC. This sequence encodes CAGTGINYEQYF.

In DNA form, the CDR3 reads TGTGCCAGCTCACCAATACAAACCAGCTACGAGCAGTACTTC. Its translation is CASSPIQTSYEQYF. The V gene is TRBV18, the J gene TRBJ2-5; no firm D call. Near its end, the DNA agrees better with TRBJ2-7, so the J call may be wrong. Germline assignment: CDR1 KGHSH and CDR2 LQKENI. The CDR3 loop spans 14 amino acids.

This clone was recorded only once. V gene TRBV5-5 combines with J gene TRBJ2-3; 7 bases map to TRBD1. Germline V gives CDR1 SGHKS, CDR2 YYEKEE (reference sequence). The length of the CDR3 is 17 residues. V lost 1 base and J lost 0; bases outside the gene matches: 8. This CDR3 reads CASSLPNGRGSTDTQYF. CDR3 coding DNA: TGTGCCAGCAGCTTGCCTAACGGCAGGGGGAGCACAGATACGCAGTATTTT.

CDR3 sequence reads: CASSIGQGRIGELFF. CDR3 sequence (DNA): TGCGCCAGCAGCATCGGACAGGGTAGGATCGGGGAGCTGTTTTTT. The chain couples TRBV5-1 to TRBJ2-2, with TRBD1 identical over 8 bases. The trim removed 4 bases at V and 7 bases at J, leaving 9 bases unmatched. The V gene's germline CDR1 is SGHRS and CDR2 YFSETQ. The CDR3 is made up of 15 amino acids. Full variable domain (remainder filled in from reference TRBV5-1 and TRBJ2-2): KAGVTQTPRYLIKTRGQQVTLSCSPISGHRSVSWYQQTPGQGLQFLFEYFSETQRNKGNFPGRFSGRQFSNSRSEMNVSTLELGDSALYLCASSIGQGRIGELFFGEGSRLTVL.

V usage is TRBV14 and J usage is TRBJ2-7, with a tentative D call TRBD2 (6 bases). V was shortened by 7 bases and J by 0 bases, with 13 bases between the two germline ends. CDR1 and CDR2 (germline): SGHDN, FVKESK. The CDR3 runs to 14 residues. The CDR3, as DNA: TGTGCCAGCAATGAGGCGGGGAGCTCCTACGAGCAGTACTTC. As protein: CASNEAGSSYEQYF.

The gene calls are TRBV9 and TRBJ1-2; no reliable D call. Germline values: CDR1 SGDLS, CDR2 YYNGEE. With 4 bases removed from V and 3 bases from J, the gap between germline ends came to 4 bases. The CDR3 covers 11 residues. The CDR3 DNA sequence: TGTGCCAGCAGCCGTGACTATGGCTACACCTTC. Translating gives CASSRDYGYTF.

This clone occurred a few times. This rearrangement joins TRBV6-1 to TRBJ2-7; 9 bases match TRBD2. Germline V gene lookup returns CDR1 MNHNS and CDR2 SASEGT. J gave up 0 bases and V 6 bases, and 6 bases lay outside the gene matches. This CDR3 has 15 residues. As DNA, the CDR3 is TGTGCCAGCAGGCTAGCGGGATCTATCTCCTACGAGCAGTACTTC. It yields the protein CASRLAGSISYEQYF.

Here the CDR3 DNA reads TGCGCCAGCAGCCGGACTAGCCGGGAGACCCAGTACTTC. Translating gives CASSRTSRETQYF. The chain combines TRBV5-1 with TRBJ2-5, with 8 bases matching TRBD2. Unmatched junction bases numbered 4, after V lost 4 bases and J lost 5 bases. The CDR3 is 13 residues long. In germline, CDR1 is SGHRS, CDR2 YFSETQ.

This clone came up a few times. The chain has TRBV9 and TRBJ1-1, with D tentatively TRBD1 (6 bases). The length of the CDR3 is 13 residues. Germline CDR1 and CDR2: SGDLS and YYNGEE. V dropped 5 bases and J dropped 6 bases, with 14 bases sitting between them. The CDR3: CASSSTWTAEAFF. CDR3 nucleotides: TGTGCCAGCAGTTCAACCTGGACAGCTGAAGCTTTCTTT.

This rearrangement joins TRBV30 to TRBJ1-1, with D perhaps matching TRBD1 (5 bases). Germline-derived CDR1 and CDR2 are GTSNPN and SVGIG (reference sequence). The V gene lost 7 bases and the J gene lost 5 bases, with 11 bases spanning the gap. This CDR3 contains 11 residues. DNA for the CDR3: TGTGCCTTATGGGGGGGAACTGAAGCTTTCTTT. This sequence encodes CALWGGTEAFF. Using reference TRBV30 and TRBJ1-1 for the parts outside the CDR3, the full variable domain is SQTIHQWPATLVQPVGSPLSLECTVEGTSNPNLYWYRQAAGRGLQLLFYSVGIGQISSEVPQNLSASRPQDRQFILSSKKLLLSDSGFYLCALWGGTEAFFGQGTRLTVV.

This clone has more than one count but fewer than ten. The chain employs TRBV28 and TRBJ2-4; 9 bases align to TRBD1. This CDR3 is built from 16 residues. CDR1 is MDHEN, CDR2 SYDVKM, per germline. The junction had 6 bases not matched to a gene; V was cut back by 6 bases and J by 0 bases. The CDR3 region is CASSGQGSIAKNIQYF. The CDR3, as DNA: TGTGCCAGCAGCGGACAGGGGTCAATAGCCAAAAACATTCAGTACTTC.

The J gene is TRBJ1-6, the V gene TRBV28; TRBD1 is a possible D gene (6 bases). V gave up 11 bases and J gave up 9 bases, with 20 bases separating them. CDR1 is MDHEN, CDR2 SYDVKM, per germline. The CDR3 is 14 residues long. The CDR3 loop is CAGGSGGAASPLHF. Written as DNA, the CDR3 is TGTGCCGGAGGGAGTGGGGGGGCGGCTTCACCCCTCCACTTT.

As DNA, the CDR3 is TGTGCCAGCAGCCTACAGGGGAATAACTATGGCTACACCTTC. Its protein is CASSLQGNNYGYTF. This chain joins TRBV6-6 and TRBJ1-2; 7 positions match TRBD1. Germline CDR1 is MNHNY and CDR2 is SVGAGI (reference sequence). This CDR3 spans 14 amino acids. With 6 bases clipped from V and 1 base from J, the junction kept 5 bases outside the gene matches.

The J gene is TRBJ2-2, the V gene TRBV7-6; 11 bases agree with TRBD1. CDR3 size: 16 residues. Germline V gene lookup returns CDR1 SGHVS and CDR2 FNYEAQ. The V and J ends lost 5 bases and 6 bases, in that order; junction bases with no gene match: 8. The CDR3: CASSPRAGQGAGELFF. CDR3 nucleotides: TGTGCCAGCAGCCCCCGAGCGGGACAGGGGGCCGGGGAGCTGTTTTTT. The full variable domain, with the rest looked up from reference TRBV7-6 and TRBJ2-2, is GAGVSQSPRYKVTKRGQDVALRCDPISGHVSLYWYRQALGQGPEFLTYFNYEAQQDKSGLPNDRFSAERPEGSISTLTIQRTEQRDSAMYRCASSPRAGQGAGELFFGEGSRLTVL.

This clone was counted between two and nine times. The junction differs from germline at one of its ends, possibly a read error. The rearrangement links TRBV7-7 to TRBJ2-1; 9 bases are a match to TRBD1. Per the germline V gene, CDR1 is SSHAT and CDR2 is FNYEAQ (reference sequence). This CDR3 contains 14 residues. CDR3 nucleotide sequence: TGTGCTAGCAGCTTAGGGACAGGGCTGGATGAGCAGTTCTTC. Protein: CASSLGTGLDEQFF.

This chain links TRBV5-1 with TRBJ1-5; 8 positions agree with TRBD1. J lost 5 bases, V lost 4 bases, and 5 bases had no gene match. CDR3 length equals 14 residues. Germline V CDR1 and CDR2: SGHRS, YFSETQ. CDR3 nucleotides: TGCGCCAGCAGCCCGATGACAGGGGATCAGCCCCAGCATTTT. The encoded protein is CASSPMTGDQPQHF.

The rearrangement links TRBV19 to TRBJ1-3; 9 bases line up with TRBD1. V was clipped by 4 bases and J by 0 bases; unmatched bases: 7. CDR1 and CDR2 from the germline V gene are LNHDA and SQIVND (reference sequence). The CDR3 is made up of 17 amino acids. The CDR3 loop is CASSSLNRGPSGNTIYF. CDR3 DNA sequence: TGTGCCAGTAGTAGCCTGAACAGGGGGCCCTCTGGAAACACCATATATTTT.

The chain joins TRBV6-6 to TRBJ1-1; D might be TRBD1 (5 bases). The germline gives CDR1 MNHNY, CDR2 SVGAGI (reference sequence). V was pared by 5 bases and J by 1 base, with 11 bases between. The CDR3 length is 14 residues. The CDR3 sequence is CASSTYGQNTEAFF. The CDR3 DNA is TGTGCCAGCAGTACCTATGGACAGAACACTGAAGCTTTCTTT.

The V gene is TRBV5-6, the J gene TRBJ2-3, with a tentative D call TRBD1 (5 bases). Trimming took off 2 bases at V and 0 bases at J, with 13 bases between the two ends. Germline CDR1 reads SGHDT; CDR2 reads YYEEEE. The CDR3 has 16 amino acids. The CDR3 DNA is TGTGCCAGCAGCTTACTGACAGTGGTTAGCACAGATACGCAGTATTTT. It is translated as CASSLLTVVSTDTQYF.

The V gene is TRBV11-2, the J gene TRBJ2-1; tentative D call: TRBD1 (6 bases). This CDR3 spans 15 amino acids. Trimming took off 1 base at V and 9 bases at J, with 16 bases between the two ends. Germline V lookup: CDR1 SGHAT, CDR2 FQNNGV. Here the CDR3 DNA reads TGTGCCAGCAGCTTAGCCTCTGGGACATTTGGTGAGCAGTTCTTC. Translating gives CASSLASGTFGEQFF. Looking up the rest from reference TRBV11-2 and TRBJ2-1 gives the full variable domain: EAGVAQSPRYKIIEKRQSVAFWCNPISGHATLYWYQQILGQGPKLLIQFQNNGVVDDSQLPKDRFSAERLKGVDSTLKIQPAKLEDSAVYLCASSLASGTFGEQFFGPGTRLTVL.

The genes are TRBV15 and TRBJ2-3; D may be TRBD2 (5 bases). This CDR3 spans 16 amino acids. The germline gives CDR1 LNHNV, CDR2 YYDKDF (reference sequence). Trimming removed 1 base from V and 6 bases from J, with 17 bases in between. In nucleotides, the CDR3 is TGTGCCACCAGCAGAGGGTCTAGCAGACTAAGGGATACGCAGTATTTT. It yields the protein CATSRGSSRLRDTQYF.

The chain combines TRBV11-2 with TRBJ2-5, with TRBD1 matching 9 bases. The length of the CDR3 is 13 residues. V shed 6 bases, J shed 5 bases, and the junction held 4 bases outside the gene matches. The germline CDR1 and CDR2 sequences are SGHAT and FQNNGV. The CDR3 loop reads CASSSDRGETQYF. The CDR3 DNA reads TGTGCCAGCAGTTCCGACAGGGGGGAGACCCAGTACTTC.